The rows below give T cell receptor beta chains drawn from one sample of a study of technical replicates of blood from a handful of donors. Measured with immunoSEQ multiplex PCR; TCRdb has only the in-frame clones, and not every one. The sample records some 93,000 clones, roughly 96% being singletons. The sequencing input was T cells isolated from PBMCs. These receptors were obtained from a human donor in good health. CDR3s include the opening cysteine and the closing phenylalanine or tryptophan. The D gene is left open where the match is weak. Rows give clone size only sometimes, using once, few, many, or a class for an expanded clone.

abundance,v_gene,j_gene,d_gene,CDR3nt,CDR3aa
few,TRBV28,TRBJ2-7,TRBD2,TGTGCCAGCAGTCGAGGGACTAGCGGCTACGAGCAGTACTTC,CASSRGTSGYEQYF
NA,TRBV6-1,TRBJ2-3,NA,TGTGCCAGCAGTGACCTCCACAGGGATCCCACAGATACGCAGTATTTT,CASSDLHRDPTDTQYF
NA,TRBV9,TRBJ1-1,NA,TGTGCCAGCAGCCCCACCTTAACGAGCAGGGCGAACACTGAAGCTTTCTTT,CASSPTLTSRANTEAFF
NA,TRBV25-1,TRBJ1-3,NA,TGTGCCAGCAGGGGGATGGGACAAACTGGAAACACCATATATTTT,CASRGMGQTGNTIYF
NA,TRBV9,TRBJ2-2,TRBD1,TGTGCCAGCAGCGCACCGAGGGGGACAGGTGGCGCCGGGGAGCTGTTTTTT,CASSAPRGTGGAGELFF
NA,TRBV28,TRBJ1-1,NA,TGTGCCAGCAGTCCGGAGACAGCTATGAACACTGAAGCTTTCTTT,CASSPETAMNTEAFF
once,TRBV7-8,TRBJ1-1,NA,TGTGCCAGCAGCGTACAGGGTAACCTGAACACTGAAGCTTTCTTT,CASSVQGNLNTEAFF
NA,TRBV5-6,TRBJ1-4,TRBD1,TGTGCCAGCAGCCCCACAACAGGGGCTACGAATGAAAAACTGTTTTTT,CASSPTTGATNEKLFF
NA,TRBV28,TRBJ2-7,NA,TGTGCCAGCGGAGAGCCCACCTACGAGCAGTACTTC,CASGEPTYEQYF
NA,TRBV7-6,TRBJ2-3,NA,TGTGCCAGCAGCTTAGGAGGAGCCCCTTCTAGCACAGATACGCAGTATTTT,CASSLGGAPSSTDTQYF
NA,TRBV11-2,TRBJ2-7,NA,TGTGCCAGCAGCTCCCCAACCTACGAGCAGTACTTC,CASSSPTYEQYF
NA,TRBV4-1,TRBJ1-1,NA,TGCGCCAGCAGCCAAGATTCCCACAGCTCGAACACTGAAGCTTTCTTT,CASSQDSHSSNTEAFF
NA,TRBV6-6,TRBJ2-3,NA,TGTGCCAGCAGTTCCCAGCGGGTTAGCACAGATACGCAGTATTTT,CASSSQRVSTDTQYF
NA,TRBV19,TRBJ2-7,TRBD1,TGTGCCAGTAGTATGCGGAGTTTTGGGACAGGGGACTACGAGCAGTACTTC,CASSMRSFGTGDYEQYF
NA,TRBV27,TRBJ2-1,TRBD2,TGTGCCAGCAGTTTAGGAGGACTAGCGGGAACTTACAATGAGCAGTTCTTC,CASSLGGLAGTYNEQFF
NA,TRBV7-9,TRBJ1-6,NA,TGTGCCAGCAGCCCCACCAGTCATAATTCACCCCTCCACTTT,CASSPTSHNSPLHF
NA,TRBV6-5,TRBJ1-1,NA,TGTGCCAGCAGTTACACTTATCAGGGGCCGAACACTGAAGCTTTCTTT,CASSYTYQGPNTEAFF
NA,TRBV18,TRBJ2-1,TRBD2,TGTGCCAGCTCATTCGAACAACTAGCGGCGGAGCAGTTCTTC,CASSFEQLAAEQFF
NA,TRBV29-1,TRBJ2-7,TRBD2,TGCAGCGTTAACAGGCTAGCGGGAGGTGGCTACGAGCAGTACTTC,CSVNRLAGGGYEQYF
NA,TRBV28,TRBJ2-7,TRBD2,TGTGCCAGCACTGACGTAGCGGGAGGTGTTGTGGAGGTCTACGAGCAGTACTTC,CASTDVAGGVVEVYEQYF
NA,TRBV4-2,TRBJ2-7,NA,TGTGCCAGCAGCCAACCAGCGCTCACAACCACCTCCTACGAGCAGTACTTC,CASSQPALTTTSYEQYF
NA,TRBV29-1,TRBJ1-1,TRBD1,TGCAGCGTAAGGGACAGGGAGAACACTGAAGCTTTCTTT,CSVRDRENTEAFF
once,TRBV4-1,TRBJ1-1,TRBD1,TGCGCCAGCAGCCAAGCCGTGGACAGGGGGCTTCTCAACACTGAAGCTTTCTTT,CASSQAVDRGLLNTEAFF
NA,TRBV5-1,TRBJ1-2,TRBD1,TGCGCCAGCAGCTCGACAGGGGAAAAGTATGGCTACACCTTC,CASSSTGEKYGYTF
NA,TRBV6-5,TRBJ1-1,NA,TGTGCCAGCAGCCTTACTGCGGGGAGGACTGAAGCTTTCTTT,CASSLTAGRTEAFF
NA,TRBV9,TRBJ1-1,NA,TGTGCCAGCAGCGTAGTGGAGCCCATGAACACTGAAGCTTTCTTT,CASSVVEPMNTEAFF
NA,TRBV2,TRBJ2-3,TRBD2,TGTGCCAGCACAGGGCCGGGACTAGGTCGCCCAGATACGCAGTATTTT,CASTGPGLGRPDTQYF